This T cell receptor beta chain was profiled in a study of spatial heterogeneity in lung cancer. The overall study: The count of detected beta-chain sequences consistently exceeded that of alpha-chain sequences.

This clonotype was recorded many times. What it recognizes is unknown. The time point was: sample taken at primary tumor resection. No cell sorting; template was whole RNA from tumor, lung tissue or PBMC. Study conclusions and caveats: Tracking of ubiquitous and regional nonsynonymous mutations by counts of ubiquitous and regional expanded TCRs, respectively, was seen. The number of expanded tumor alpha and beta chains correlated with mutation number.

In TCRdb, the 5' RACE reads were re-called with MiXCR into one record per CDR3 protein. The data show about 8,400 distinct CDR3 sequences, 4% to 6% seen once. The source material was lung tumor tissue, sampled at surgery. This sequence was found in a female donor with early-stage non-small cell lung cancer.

CDR3 sequence reads: CSARDQDTQYF. CDR3 nucleotides: TGCAGTGCTAGAGATCAGGATACGCAGTATTTT. This rearrangement joins TRBV20-1 to TRBJ2-3; D unclear. CDR3 length: 11 residues. Germline assignment: CDR1 DFQATT and CDR2 SNEGSKA (reference sequence). Deletions cut 0 bases from V and 6 bases from J, with 4 bases between.